The clone carrying this TCR beta chain has only a few counts. The antigen is undetermined. Primers used in a second PCR of about 6 to 11 cycles were a sample-barcoded 5' primer and a J-beta primer mix. TCRdb analysed the 5' RACE reads with MiXCR anew, one entry per CDR3 protein. Here the sample spans about 600,000 distinct CDR3 sequences, roughly 43% being singletons. This sample was taken from a study of blood T cells in healthy people across ages. Study-wide results and limits: A greater number of naive CD4+ cells and higher diversity distinguished long-lived donors from aged donors. In these data, TCR beta diversity tracked strongly with naive T cell percentage. Older age coincided with a roughly linear decline in TCR beta diversity per million T cells. The donors' CMV status was not determined, possibly confounding changes in expanded clonotypes.

The CDR3 is 16 amino acids. V lost 4 bases to trimming and J lost 6 bases, with 21 bases between them. Germline-derived CDR1 and CDR2 are SGDLS and YYNGEE. V and J are TRBV9 and TRBJ2-3, with a tentative D call TRBD1 (6 bases). Material: blood. The sequence was obtained from an older man in good health. In DNA, the CDR3 is TGTGCCAGCAGCCCCAGGGGAGATCGAATTGCCGATACGCAGTATTTT. Protein product: CASSPRGDRIADTQYF.